Listed here are 32 T cell receptor beta chains from one sample, sequenced in a study of radiotherapy plus CTLA-4 blockade in lung cancer. Sequencing used immunoSEQ multiplex PCR; TCRdb keeps in-frame clones, though not all of them. The table shows 95,000 to 150,000 clones, with approximately 90% occurring only once. This specimen was peripheral blood, taken from a patient treated with radiotherapy plus ipilimumab. These receptors were taken from a human donor with non-small cell lung cancer that progressed on radiotherapy plus ipilimumab.

V and J are TRBV6-5 and TRBJ2-3; TRBD2 aligns across 9 bases. V trimming: 6 bases; J trimming: 2 bases; junction bases outside the gene matches: 6. The CDR3 consists of 15 residues. Germline V gives CDR1 MNHEY, CDR2 SVGAGI. The CDR3 spells CASRKGLAFTDTQYF. CDR3 DNA sequence: TGTGCCAGCAGAAAGGGACTAGCTTTCACAGATACGCAGTATTTT.

This chain uses TRBV5-1 with TRBJ1-1; the match to TRBD1 covers 9 bases. Germline CDR1 and CDR2: SGHRS and YFSETQ. Trimming took 3 bases from V and 1 from J; bases not matched to a gene: 4. The CDR3 contains 15 residues. Here the CDR3 reads CASSWTGVTNTEAFF. Written as DNA, the CDR3 is TGCGCCAGCAGCTGGACAGGGGTAACGAACACTGAAGCTTTCTTT.

The V gene is TRBV6-1, the J gene TRBJ2-3, with a possible D match to TRBD1 (6 bases). CDR1 and CDR2 (germline): MNHNS, SASEGT. CDR3 length: 15 amino acids. With 7 bases removed from V and 4 bases from J, the gap between germline ends came to 18 bases. The CDR3 nucleotides are TGTGCCAGCACCTTCGGACAGCTCATTGCAGATACGCAGTATTTT. Protein sequence: CASTFGQLIADTQYF.

This chain joins TRBV28 and TRBJ2-7, with TRBD2 identical over 8 bases. CDR3 length: 15 residues. The germline CDR1 and CDR2 sequences are MDHEN and SYDVKM. The junction had 9 bases not matched to a gene; V was cut back by 6 bases and J by 2 bases. Here the CDR3 DNA reads TGTGCCAGCAGAGAGCCATTAGCGGGAACCTACGAGCAGTACTTC. As protein: CASREPLAGTYEQYF.

V gene TRBV7-9 combines with J gene TRBJ2-7, with 7 bases lining up with TRBD2. Looked up from germline, CDR1 is SEHNR and CDR2 is FQNEAQ (reference sequence). Trimming removed 2 bases from V and 3 bases from J; junction bases left unmatched: 4. This CDR3 spans 14 amino acids. CDR3: CASSLLTGGYEQYF. CDR3 DNA: TGTGCCAGCAGCTTACTAACGGGAGGCTACGAGCAGTACTTC.

This rearrangement joins TRBV6-5 to TRBJ2-7; TRBD1 agrees at 10 bases. This CDR3 is 14 amino acids long. Germline values: CDR1 MNHEY, CDR2 SVGAGI. Trimming took 8 bases from V and 6 from J; bases not matched to a gene: 10. As DNA, the CDR3 is TGTGCCAGCCAAGAGACAGGGGGCGCGGGCGAGCAGTACTTC. Encoded protein: CASQETGGAGEQYF.

This rearrangement joins TRBV15 to TRBJ1-5; no clear D gene. The V end was cut by 1 base, the J end by 2 bases, with 6 bases between. This CDR3 is built from 14 residues. CDR1 is LNHNV, CDR2 YYDKDF, per germline (reference sequence). CDR3 amino acids: CATSRGTRNQPQHF. CDR3 bases: TGTGCCACCAGCAGAGGGACTCGCAATCAGCCCCAGCATTTT.

CDR3 DNA: TGTGCCAGCAGCCCCACCGCTGCAGCTAACTATGGCTACACCTTC. It specifies CASSPTAAANYGYTF. V and J are TRBV7-3 and TRBJ1-2; D gene ambiguous. This CDR3 comprises 15 residues. Deletions cut 5 bases from V and 0 bases from J, with 13 bases between. Germline CDR1 and CDR2: SGHTA and FQGTGA.

This chain links TRBV9 with TRBJ2-3, with 7 bases that match TRBD2. CDR3 length: 14 amino acids. V shed 3 bases and J 4 bases; nucleotides not matched to a gene: 5. The germline V gene has CDR1 SGDLS and CDR2 YYNGEE. CDR3: CASSAGGVADTQYF. In DNA form, the CDR3 reads TGTGCCAGCAGCGCGGGGGGAGTAGCAGATACGCAGTATTTT.

J is TRBJ2-1 and V is TRBV27; TRBD2 aligns across 9 bases. Germline CDR1 MNHEY, CDR2 SMNVEV (reference sequence). V gave up 2 bases and J gave up 9 bases; unmatched junction bases: 8. The CDR3 has 15 residues. DNA of the CDR3: TGTGCCAGCAGTTTAGATTTAATAGCGGGAGCTGAGCAGTTCTTC. Its translation is CASSLDLIAGAEQFF.

The CDR3 here is CASSLGLHNEQFF. CDR3 nucleotide sequence: TGCGCCAGCAGCCTAGGACTTCACAATGAGCAGTTCTTC. This chain connects TRBV4-1 to TRBJ2-1; the D gene is possibly TRBD2 (5 bases). The germline CDR1 and CDR2 sequences are MGHRA and YSYEKL. Trimming cost V 4 bases and J 5 bases, with 9 bases left between them. CDR3 size: 13 residues.

V gene TRBV7-9 combines with J gene TRBJ2-7, with a weak D call TRBD2 (6 bases). The CDR3 loop spans 12 amino acids. The V end lost 5 bases, the J end lost 7 bases, and 12 bases lay between the germline ends. Germline lookup yields CDR1 SEHNR and CDR2 FQNEAQ (reference sequence). CDR3 sequence: CASSLRDSEQYF. DNA of the CDR3: TGTGCCAGCAGCCTCCGGGACTCAGAGCAGTACTTC.

This clone was recorded only once. The chain joins TRBV5-6 to TRBJ1-2; 8 bases align to TRBD1. Germline-derived CDR1 and CDR2 are SGHDT and YYEEEE. V was clipped by 0 bases and J by 4 bases; unmatched bases: 2. The CDR3 has 14 residues. The CDR3 DNA is TGTGCCAGCAGCTTGGACAGGGGGATCTATGGCTACACCTTC. Translating gives CASSLDRGIYGYTF.

V usage is TRBV21-1 and J usage is TRBJ1-5. TRBV21-1 has pseudogene status. The CDR3 contains 17 residues. The DNA for the CDR3 is TGTGCCAGCAGCTCAATTGGGGTGCCATATAGCAATCAGCCCCAGCATTTT. Translation gives CASSSIGVPYSNQPQHF.

The rearrangement uses TRBV5-1 and TRBJ2-1; D is uncertain. Germline CDR1 reads SGHRS; CDR2 reads YFSETQ. This CDR3 has 15 amino acids. The V end was cut by 4 bases, the J end by 2 bases, with 13 bases between. The CDR3 region has the DNA TGCGCCAGCAGCCCTCTGCGTAGGGCCTACAATGAGCAGTTCTTC. Protein sequence: CASSPLRRAYNEQFF.

The chain couples TRBV9 to TRBJ2-3, with TRBD2 matching over 7 bases. This CDR3 has 15 amino acids. Germline-derived CDR1 and CDR2 are SGDLS and YYNGEE. J was trimmed by 4 bases and V by 3 bases; bases with no gene match: 8. CDR3 coding DNA: TGTGCCAGCAGCGCCAGGGAGGGCCGGTCAGATACGCAGTATTTT. Encoded protein: CASSAREGRSDTQYF.

The rearrangement joins TRBV6-5 to TRBJ1-5, with no clear D. This CDR3 comprises 12 residues. Trimming shortened V by 6 bases and J by 6 bases, and 9 bases separated the two germline ends. Germline-derived CDR1 and CDR2 are MNHEY and SVGAGI. The CDR3 bases are TGTGCCAGCAGCACCCACGGTCAGCCCCAGCATTTT. Translated: CASSTHGQPQHF.

V and J are TRBV6-5 and TRBJ2-1; either TRBD1 or TRBD2 may fit D (5 bases each). Deletions cut 4 bases from V and 0 bases from J, with 10 bases between. The CDR3 contains 15 residues. CDR1 MNHEY and CDR2 SVGAGI come from the germline V gene. The CDR3 loop is CASSWDESSYNEQFF. The CDR3 DNA reads as TGTGCCAGCAGTTGGGACGAGAGCTCCTACAATGAGCAGTTCTTC.

This clone was counted a single time. The chain combines TRBV29-1 with TRBJ2-3; the D is unclear. Per germline, CDR1 SQVTM and CDR2 ANQGSEA. This CDR3 region has 13 residues. V gave up 6 bases and J gave up 0 bases, with 10 bases separating them. The DNA of the CDR3 is TGCAGCGTAGTCCTAGGGAGCACAGATACGCAGTATTTT. As protein: CSVVLGSTDTQYF.

The gene calls are TRBV5-1 and TRBJ2-1, with TRBD2 identical over 13 bases. Germline V CDR1 and CDR2: SGHRS, YFSETQ. The CDR3 spans 22 residues. The V and J ends lost 1 base and 7 bases, in that order; junction bases with no gene match: 23. In nucleotides, the CDR3 is TGCGCCAGCAGCTTGCCTAGGGTCAGCACCGGACTAGCGGGAGTTCTTGTAAATGAGCAGTTCTTC. Translating it yields CASSLPRVSTGLAGVLVNEQFF.

Details on this clone: The junction does not match germline at one end; this may be a read error. The rearrangement links TRBV7-7 to TRBJ2-5; 7 bases align to TRBD1. CDR1 is SSHAT and CDR2 is FNYEAQ in the germline V gene (reference sequence). The CDR3 contains 15 residues. CDR3 DNA sequence: TGTGCTAGCAGCTTATCCACAGGGGTGGCAGAGACCCAGTACTTC. It encodes CASSLSTGVAETQYF.

This chain uses TRBV6-1 with TRBJ2-2; D is possibly TRBD2 (6 bases). V lost 3 bases and J 1 base, leaving 12 bases between the germline ends. The germline gives CDR1 MNHNS, CDR2 SASEGT. There are 16 residues in the CDR3. The CDR3, as DNA: TGTGCCAGCAGTGAGTCTCTCGGGGGGAACACCGGGGAGCTGTTTTTT. This codes for CASSESLGGNTGELFF.

The chain is built from TRBV19 and TRBJ2-1, with unresolved D. Germline assignment: CDR1 LNHDA and CDR2 SQIVND (reference sequence). The CDR3 is made up of 16 amino acids. Trimming pared 4 bases from V and 4 bases from J, leaving 17 bases between. The CDR3 nucleotides are TGTGCCAGTAGTACTGGAACGACCAGACTTTACAATGAGCAGTTCTTC. Its translation is CASSTGTTRLYNEQFF.

V gene TRBV19 combines with J gene TRBJ1-1; possibly TRBD1 for D (6 bases). This CDR3 is built from 15 residues. The germline V and J ends were trimmed by 2 bases and 1 base, with 11 bases remaining between them. Germline V gene data show CDR1 as LNHDA and CDR2 as SQIVND (reference sequence). CDR3 nucleotide sequence: TGTGCCAGTAGTATACCGGGGGCCGCGAACACTGAAGCTTTCTTT. Amino acid sequence: CASSIPGAANTEAFF.

The rearrangement joins TRBV2 to TRBJ2-1; D assignment may be TRBD1 or TRBD2 (5 bases each). The germline gives CDR1 SNHLY, CDR2 FYNNEI. The CDR3 runs to 15 residues. Between the trimmed V and J ends, which lost 10 bases and 2 bases, there was a span of 18 bases. The CDR3 reads CATQSGRDAYNEQFF. CDR3 DNA sequence: TGTGCCACTCAATCGGGGCGTGATGCCTACAATGAGCAGTTCTTC.

The chain employs TRBV7-2 and TRBJ2-7, with D possibly matching TRBD2 (5 bases). Germline CDR1 SGHTA, CDR2 FQGNSA. Trimming cost V 5 bases and J 0 bases, with 11 bases left between them. The CDR3 totals 14 residues. CDR3 sequence (DNA): TGTGCCAGCAGCCCCGGACTCCCCTCCTACGAGCAGTACTTC. It specifies CASSPGLPSYEQYF.

The chain links TRBV6-6 to TRBJ1-5; D gene uncertain. Trimming left V 6 bases short and J 0 bases short, with 9 bases between. The CDR3 extends over 14 amino acids. CDR1 and CDR2 (germline): MNHNY, SVGAGI (reference sequence). The CDR3 nucleotides are TGTGCCAGCAGCCCACAGTATAGCAATCAGCCCCAGCATTTT. This translates into CASSPQYSNQPQHF.

About this clone: The junction does not match germline at one end; this may be a read error. V usage is TRBV6-1 and J usage is TRBJ2-1; no firm D call. The length of the CDR3 is 11 residues. Germline V gene sequence: CDR1 MNHNS, CDR2 SASEGT. For the CDR3, the DNA is TGTGCCAGCAGAAACTACGATGAGCAGTTCTTC. As protein: CASRNYDEQFF.

This chain connects TRBV7-9 to TRBJ1-2; D is possibly TRBD1 (6 bases). The V end was cut by 2 bases, the J end by 3 bases, with 13 bases between. This CDR3 has 15 residues. The germline V gene encodes CDR1 SEHNR and CDR2 FQNEAQ (reference sequence). CDR3 DNA: TGTGCCAGCAGCTTAATGGGGGGCAGGGACTATGGCTACACCTTC. Protein sequence: CASSLMGGRDYGYTF. Variable domain in full (rest from reference TRBV7-9 and TRBJ1-2): DTGVSQNPRHKITKRGQNVTFRCDPISEHNRLYWYRQTLGQGPEFLTYFQNEAQLEKSRLLSDRFSAERPKGSFSTLEIQRTEQGDSAMYLCASSLMGGRDYGYTFGSGTRLTVV.

The rearrangement links TRBV25-1 to TRBJ2-4, with 7 bases fitting TRBD2. Unmatched junction bases numbered 7, after V lost 2 bases and J lost 9 bases. CDR1 is MGHDK, CDR2 SYGVNS, per germline. The CDR3 is 14 residues long. The CDR3 DNA is TGTGCCAGCAGTGAAGGTGGCGGGGGAGGCATTCAGTACTTC. Protein: CASSEGGGGGIQYF.

The rearrangement joins TRBV6-1 to TRBJ2-4, with D possibly TRBD2 on 6 matching bases. V lost 6 bases to trimming and J lost 8 bases, with 14 bases between them. There are 13 residues in the CDR3. Germline loops: CDR1 MNHNS, CDR2 SASEGT. CDR3 bases: TGTGCCAGCAGGGAGGGAATTGGGCACATTCAGTACTTC. Protein: CASREGIGHIQYF.

The chain combines TRBV5-6 with TRBJ1-5, with no clear D. CDR3 length: 15 amino acids. CDR1 and CDR2 (germline): SGHDT, YYEEEE. The ends were cut back, 0 bases at V and 5 bases at J, with 12 bases in the middle. In DNA form, the CDR3 reads TGTGCCAGCAGCTTGGCCCCGGGCGGAGATCAGCCCCAGCATTTT. Translating gives CASSLAPGGDQPQHF.